These 17 T cell receptor beta chains share one sample of origin, sequenced in a study of graft-versus-host responses after intestinal transplantation. The assay was immunoSEQ multiplex PCR, and TCRdb's table has in-frame clones only and misses some. The sample carries roughly 98,000 clones, about 93% recorded once. These receptors' antigens are unknown. The source material was unstimulated CD8+ T cells sorted from spleen or lymph node cells, sampled before transplant. The receptors here all came from a human donor who was the organ donor for an intestinal transplant.

The J gene is TRBJ2-7, the V gene TRBV18, with 10 bases matching TRBD1. CDR1 and CDR2 (germline): KGHSH, LQKENI. The CDR3 consists of 15 residues. V was pared by 0 bases and J by 7 bases, with 6 bases of the junction left unmatched. This CDR3 is CASSPPMTGGGEQYF. The CDR3 coding sequence is TGTGCCAGCTCACCACCGATGACAGGGGGCGGTGAGCAGTACTTC.

This clone was recorded once. The gene calls are TRBV9 and TRBJ2-3, with D maybe TRBD2 (5 bases). Between the trimmed V and J ends, which lost 0 bases and 6 bases, there was a span of 8 bases. Germline lookup yields CDR1 SGDLS and CDR2 YYNGEE. This CDR3 has 13 amino acids. The CDR3 bases are TGTGCCAGCAGCGTAGCTCGGAGGGATACGCAGTATTTT. Translating gives CASSVARRDTQYF.

The J gene is TRBJ1-1, the V gene TRBV5-4; possible D gene TRBD1, 5 bases. V was shortened by 2 bases and J by 6 bases, with 17 bases between the two germline ends. CDR1 is SGHNT, CDR2 YYREEE, per germline (reference sequence). The CDR3 has 15 amino acids. The chain's CDR3 is CASSLGSGPIAEAFF. The CDR3 DNA reads as TGTGCCAGCAGCTTAGGTTCAGGGCCTATTGCTGAAGCTTTCTTT.

J is TRBJ2-1 and V is TRBV5-5, with 14 bases aligning to TRBD2. This CDR3 spans 17 amino acids. V shed 3 bases and J 6 bases; nucleotides not matched to a gene: 8. Germline V gene lookup returns CDR1 SGHKS and CDR2 YYEKEE (reference sequence). The CDR3 nucleotides read TGTGCCAGCAGCTCCGAAGGGACTAGCGGGAGCTTCAATGAGCAGTTCTTC. Its protein is CASSSEGTSGSFNEQFF.

The chain is built from TRBV7-6 and TRBJ2-7, with TRBD1 identical over 7 bases. The germline V gene encodes CDR1 SGHVS and CDR2 FNYEAQ. The J segment lost 2 bases and the V segment lost 5 bases, leaving 6 bases of the junction unmatched. This CDR3 is 14 amino acids long. The CDR3 bases are TGTGCCAGCAGCCCAGGGACAGCCCCCTACGAGCAGTACTTC. It translates to CASSPGTAPYEQYF. Using reference TRBV7-6 and TRBJ2-7 for the parts outside the CDR3, the full variable domain is GAGVSQSPRYKVTKRGQDVALRCDPISGHVSLYWYRQALGQGPEFLTYFNYEAQQDKSGLPNDRFSAERPEGSISTLTIQRTEQRDSAMYRCASSPGTAPYEQYFGPGTRLTVT.

This chain uses TRBV5-1 with TRBJ2-3; TRBD2 agrees at 10 bases. Germline lookup yields CDR1 SGHRS and CDR2 YFSETQ. The CDR3 extends over 20 amino acids. J lost 1 base, V lost 3 bases, and 17 bases had no gene match. In DNA form, the CDR3 reads TGCGCCAGCAGCTCCATCCTGGTAGCGGGAGGCTGGAGCCGCACAGATACGCAGTATTTT. Protein sequence: CASSSILVAGGWSRTDTQYF.

The rearrangement uses TRBV30 and TRBJ2-7, with D tentatively TRBD2 (6 bases). There are 13 residues in the CDR3. In germline, CDR1 is GTSNPN, CDR2 SVGIG (reference sequence). Trimming removed 4 bases at V and 4 bases at J, with 14 bases between. This CDR3 is CAWTGTVQYEQYF. The CDR3 bases are TGTGCCTGGACAGGGACTGTCCAATACGAGCAGTACTTC. Complete variable domain (other parts from reference TRBV30 and TRBJ2-7): SQTIHQWPATLVQPVGSPLSLECTVEGTSNPNLYWYRQAAGRGLQLLFYSVGIGQISSEVPQNLSASRPQDRQFILSSKKLLLSDSGFYLCAWTGTVQYEQYFGPGTRLTVT.

The chain carries TRBV5-4 and TRBJ2-2; D gene unclear. V gave up 6 bases and J gave up 0 bases, with 6 bases separating them. Germline V gene data show CDR1 as SGHNT and CDR2 as YYREEE (reference sequence). The CDR3 has 13 residues. CDR3 bases: TGTGCCAGCACTCTACCGAACACCGGGGAGCTGTTTTTT. Translated, it gives CASTLPNTGELFF.

This rearrangement joins TRBV29-1 to TRBJ2-5; 7 bases match TRBD1. CDR1 is SQVTM, CDR2 ANQGSEA, per germline. V lost 6 bases to trimming and J lost 5 bases; unmatched junction nucleotides: 6. The CDR3 totals 12 residues. CDR3 amino acids: CSVRGRGETQYF. In DNA form, the CDR3 reads TGCAGCGTGAGGGGGCGCGGGGAGACCCAGTACTTC.

The rearrangement uses TRBV11-2 and TRBJ2-5, with a weak D call TRBD2 (5 bases). V lost 5 bases and J 5 bases, leaving 18 bases between the germline ends. CDR3 length equals 15 residues. From germline, CDR1 is SGHAT and CDR2 FQNNGV. DNA of the CDR3: TGTGCCAGCAGCGCAAGTTTAGCGACCCGGGAGACCCAGTACTTC. It specifies CASSASLATRETQYF.

The chain combines TRBV5-3 with TRBJ2-3, with a possible D match to TRBD2 (5 bases). TRBV5-3 carries the ORF label, with uncertain function. V lost 1 base to trimming and J lost 0 bases, with 12 bases between them. There are 16 residues in the CDR3. As DNA, the CDR3 is TGTGCCAGAAGCTTGCGGACTTCCTCTAGCACAGATACGCAGTATTTT. Amino acid sequence: CARSLRTSSSTDTQYF.

V is TRBV28 and J is TRBJ2-1; 7 bases fit TRBD2. The ends lost 8 bases at V and 2 bases at J; junction bases unmatched: 9. The CDR3 runs 15 residues. The V gene's germline CDR1 is MDHEN and CDR2 SYDVKM. CDR3 region: CASSRRTRAYNEQFF. The CDR3 DNA reads as TGTGCCAGCTCGCGGCGGACTAGGGCCTACAATGAGCAGTTCTTC.

This chain links TRBV27 with TRBJ2-1; tentative D call: TRBD2 (6 bases). The CDR3 has 12 amino acids. Germline CDR1 and CDR2: MNHEY and SMNVEV (reference sequence). V lost 6 bases to trimming and J lost 6 bases, with 9 bases between them. The CDR3 bases are TGTGCCAGCAGGGGAGGATTCAATGAGCAGTTCTTC. This sequence encodes CASRGGFNEQFF.

This clone has just a few counts. This chain uses TRBV2 with TRBJ2-5; 10 nucleotides line up with TRBD1. This CDR3 contains 16 residues. The junction had 8 bases not matched to a gene; V was cut back by 5 bases and J by 2 bases. Germline V gene data show CDR1 as SNHLY and CDR2 as FYNNEI. CDR3 DNA sequence: TGTGCCAGCAGTCAGGAGGGACAGGGGATACAAGAGACCCAGTACTTC. Residues: CASSQEGQGIQETQYF.

The V and J genes are TRBV28 and TRBJ1-2; D is uncertain. Germline V gene lookup returns CDR1 MDHEN and CDR2 SYDVKM. Trimming left V 2 bases short and J 0 bases short, with 7 bases between. This CDR3 is built from 14 residues. This CDR3 is CASSLTDANYGYTF. CDR3 DNA sequence: TGTGCCAGCAGTTTAACAGACGCTAACTATGGCTACACCTTC.

This chain connects TRBV12-5 to TRBJ1-1; the match to TRBD1 covers 8 bases. From germline, CDR1 is LGHNT and CDR2 FRNRAP. The CDR3 totals 12 residues. V shed 6 bases, J shed 6 bases, and the junction held 3 bases outside the gene matches. CDR3 region: CASGTGVPEAFF. The CDR3 bases are TGTGCTAGTGGGACAGGGGTCCCTGAAGCTTTCTTT.

The chain uses TRBV9 and TRBJ2-1, with TRBD2 identical over 8 bases. V was clipped by 4 bases and J by 5 bases; unmatched bases: 8. There are 15 residues in the CDR3. Germline V gives CDR1 SGDLS, CDR2 YYNGEE. DNA of the CDR3: TGTGCCAGCAGCCTGAGCGGGAGTTGGGACAATGAGCAGTTCTTC. Its protein is CASSLSGSWDNEQFF.